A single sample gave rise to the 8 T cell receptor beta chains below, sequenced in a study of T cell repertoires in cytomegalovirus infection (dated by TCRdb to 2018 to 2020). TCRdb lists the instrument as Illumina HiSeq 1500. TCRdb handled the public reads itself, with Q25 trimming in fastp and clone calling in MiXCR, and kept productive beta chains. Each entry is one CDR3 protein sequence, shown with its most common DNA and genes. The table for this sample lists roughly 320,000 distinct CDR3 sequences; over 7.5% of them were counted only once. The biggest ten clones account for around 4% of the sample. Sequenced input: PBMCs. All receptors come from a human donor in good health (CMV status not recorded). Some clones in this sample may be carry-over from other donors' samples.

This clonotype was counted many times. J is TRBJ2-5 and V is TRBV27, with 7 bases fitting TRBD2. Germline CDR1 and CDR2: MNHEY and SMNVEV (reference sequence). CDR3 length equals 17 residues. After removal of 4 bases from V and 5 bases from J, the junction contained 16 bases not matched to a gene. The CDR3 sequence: CASSSRLAGAFGETQYF. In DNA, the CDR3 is TGTGCCAGCAGTTCCCGCTTGGCGGGAGCGTTCGGGGAGACCCAGTACTTC.

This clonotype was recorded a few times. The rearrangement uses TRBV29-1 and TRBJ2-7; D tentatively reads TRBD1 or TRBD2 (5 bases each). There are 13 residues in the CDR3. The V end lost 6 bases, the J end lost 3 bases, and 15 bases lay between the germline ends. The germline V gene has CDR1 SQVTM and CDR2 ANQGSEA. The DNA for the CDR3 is TGCAGCGTACCGGGACGGGGAGTCTACGAGCAGTACTTC. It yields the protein CSVPGRGVYEQYF.

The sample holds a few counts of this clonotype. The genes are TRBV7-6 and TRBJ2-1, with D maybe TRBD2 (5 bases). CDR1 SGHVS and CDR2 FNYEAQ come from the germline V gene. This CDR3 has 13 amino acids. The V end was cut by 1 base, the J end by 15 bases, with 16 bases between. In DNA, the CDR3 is TGTGCCAGCAGCTTAGGAGGTCCTACTGAGGGGTTCTTC. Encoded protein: CASSLGGPTEGFF.

CDR3 bases: TGCGCCAGCAGCTTGTCTGGGGGTAGTACTAATGAAAAACTGTTTTTT. Translated: CASSLSGGSTNEKLFF. The chain combines TRBV5-1 with TRBJ1-4, with D perhaps matching TRBD1 (5 bases). Trimming removed 1 base from V and 2 bases from J, with 12 bases in between. This CDR3 is built from 16 residues. Germline CDR1 reads SGHRS; CDR2 reads YFSETQ.

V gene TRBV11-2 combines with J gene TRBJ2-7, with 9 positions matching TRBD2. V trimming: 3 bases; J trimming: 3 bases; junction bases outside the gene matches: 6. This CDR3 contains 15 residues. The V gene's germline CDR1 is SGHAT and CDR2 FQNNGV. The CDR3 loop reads CASSFGQTSGYEQYF. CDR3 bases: TGTGCCAGCAGCTTCGGCCAGACTAGCGGCTACGAGCAGTACTTC.

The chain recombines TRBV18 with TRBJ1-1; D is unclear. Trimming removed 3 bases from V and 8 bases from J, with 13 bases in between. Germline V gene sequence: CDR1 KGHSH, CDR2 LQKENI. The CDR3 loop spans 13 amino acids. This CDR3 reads CASSPVSRIEAFF. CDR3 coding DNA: TGTGCCAGCTCACCCGTTTCCCGCATAGAAGCTTTCTTT. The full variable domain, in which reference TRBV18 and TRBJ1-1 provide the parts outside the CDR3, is NAGVMQNPRHLVRRRGQEARLRCSPMKGHSHVYWYRQLPEEGLKFMVYLQKENIIDESGMPKERFSAEFPKEGPSILRIQQVVRGDSAAYFCASSPVSRIEAFFGQGTRLTVV.

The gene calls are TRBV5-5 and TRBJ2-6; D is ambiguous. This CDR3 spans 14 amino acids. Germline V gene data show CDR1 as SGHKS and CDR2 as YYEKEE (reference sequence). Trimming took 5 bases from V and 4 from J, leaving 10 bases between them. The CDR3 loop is CASSFGYGANVLTF. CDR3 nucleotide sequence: TGTGCCAGCAGTTTTGGGTACGGGGCCAACGTCCTGACTTTC.

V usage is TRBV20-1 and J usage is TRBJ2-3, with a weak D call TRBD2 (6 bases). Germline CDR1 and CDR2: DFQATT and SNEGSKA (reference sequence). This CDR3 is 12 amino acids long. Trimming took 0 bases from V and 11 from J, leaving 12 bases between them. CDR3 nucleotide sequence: TGCAGTGCTAGAGAGCGGGGACTTAGGCAGTATTTT. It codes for CSARERGLRQYF.